The clone carrying this TCR beta chain was picked up one time. Antigen specificity is unknown. Primers: 60 Vbeta forward and 13 Jbeta reverse. Profiling relied on immunoSEQ multiplex PCR, and the TCRdb table lists in-frame clones only, not all of them. The profile shows under 110,000 clones, more than 60% of them singletons. This entry belongs to a study of cytomegalovirus exposure and HLA in healthy donors. Turning to the study itself: Early released data comprised around 85 million unique TCRs from HLA-typed donors. Findings and caveats of the study: Links to common viral pathogens appeared, in a later analysis, for several of the most significant clusters. Further analysis, carried out later, found HLA-associated TCR beta chains more clonally expanded than equally common other chains.

This CDR3 is built from 14 residues. Trimming removed 5 bases at V and 0 bases at J, with 8 bases between. CDR1 and CDR2 (germline): MNHEY, SVGAGI. Healthy bone marrow donors made up the donor group. The J gene is TRBJ2-1, the V gene TRBV6-5; TRBD2 might be the D (7 bases). Sequenced sample: PBMCs. The TCR comes from a woman between 50 and 59 years old in good health and CMV-seropositive. CDR3 coding DNA: TGTGCCAGCAGTCGGGGGGCCTCCTACAATGAGCAGTTCTTC. The encoded protein is CASSRGASYNEQFF.